These 32 T cell receptor beta chains came from one sample sequenced in a study of cytomegalovirus exposure and HLA in healthy donors. This table comes from immunoSEQ multiplex PCR, and its TCRdb copy is limited to in-frame clones, with some not included. The sample holds some 170,000 clones; under 90% are singletons and the top ten take 4% to 5%. Sequencing was performed on PBMCs. All receptors come from a man between 18 and 35 years old in good health and CMV-seropositive.

The chain employs TRBV6-6 and TRBJ1-3; D gene ambiguous. CDR1 is MNHNY, CDR2 SVGAGI, per germline (reference sequence). The CDR3 loop spans 15 amino acids. Trimming cost V 5 bases and J 0 bases, with 11 bases left between them. In DNA, the CDR3 is TGTGCCAGCAGTCCCGACGGGGACTCTGGAAACACCATATATTTT. This gives the protein CASSPDGDSGNTIYF.

CDR3 sequence (DNA): TGCGCCAGCAGCTTGGGAGGGGGTTCCGCCGATACGCAGTATTTT. It translates to CASSLGGGSADTQYF. The chain joins TRBV5-1 to TRBJ2-3; D may be TRBD1 (6 bases). V lost 0 bases and J 6 bases, leaving 14 bases between the germline ends. CDR3 length: 15 residues. Germline CDR1 is SGHRS and CDR2 is YFSETQ.

The CDR3 here is CASSPRASLGSYEQYF. In DNA, the CDR3 is TGTGCCAGCTCACCACGGGCCTCCTTGGGCTCCTACGAGCAGTACTTC. The V gene is TRBV18, the J gene TRBJ2-7; D gene ambiguous. The V gene's germline CDR1 is KGHSH and CDR2 LQKENI. Trimming took 1 base from V and 0 from J, leaving 13 bases between them. The CDR3 length is 16 residues.

This sequence joins TRBV7-9 and TRBJ2-7; 7 bases fit TRBD1. There are 13 residues in the CDR3. Germline V gene lookup returns CDR1 SEHNR and CDR2 FQNEAQ (reference sequence). Germline trimming cut 6 bases from V and 0 bases from J; bases unmatched to any gene: 2. The CDR3 DNA follows: TGTGCCAGCAGTCGGGACAGCTCCTACGAGCAGTACTTC. As protein: CASSRDSSYEQYF. The full variable domain, in which reference TRBV7-9 and TRBJ2-7 provide the parts outside the CDR3, is DTGVSQNPRHKITKRGQNVTFRCDPISEHNRLYWYRQTLGQGPEFLTYFQNEAQLEKSRLLSDRFSAERPKGSFSTLEIQRTEQGDSAMYLCASSRDSSYEQYFGPGTRLTVT.

A single count supports this clone. The V gene is TRBV6-6, the J gene TRBJ1-2; no firm D call. Germline V gene data show CDR1 as MNHNY and CDR2 as SVGAGI (reference sequence). The CDR3 has 14 residues. With 5 bases removed from V and 0 bases from J, the gap between germline ends came to 10 bases. The CDR3 DNA follows: TGTGCCAGCAGTAAGACTGAAGCTAACTATGGCTACACCTTC. Protein sequence: CASSKTEANYGYTF.

The CDR3: CASSSGTTAGELFF. In nucleotides, the CDR3 is TGTGCCAGCAGCTCTGGGACTACGGCCGGGGAGCTGTTTTTT. The genes are TRBV7-3 and TRBJ2-2; 7 bases agree with TRBD2. Germline V CDR1 and CDR2: SGHTA, FQGTGA. The CDR3 length is 14 residues. The J segment lost 6 bases and the V segment lost 4 bases, leaving 5 bases of the junction unmatched.

The chain combines TRBV13 with TRBJ2-7; D remains ambiguous. Germline loops: CDR1 PRHDT, CDR2 FYEKMQ (reference sequence). V lost 2 bases and J 2 bases, leaving 4 bases between the germline ends. The CDR3 loop spans 12 amino acids. The DNA of the CDR3 is TGTGCCAGCAGCTTATTTACCTACGAGCAGTACTTC. Amino acid sequence: CASSLFTYEQYF.

CDR3: CASSVGTGALGQPQHF. CDR3 DNA sequence: TGTGCCAGCAGCGTGGGAACAGGGGCCCTAGGGCAGCCCCAGCATTTT. The genes are TRBV9 and TRBJ1-5, with 7 bases identical to TRBD1. V lost 2 bases and J lost 7; bases outside the gene matches: 12. Per germline, CDR1 SGDLS and CDR2 YYNGEE. The CDR3 covers 16 residues.

The V gene is TRBV29-1, the J gene TRBJ2-5; no clear D gene. Germline CDR1 is SQVTM and CDR2 is ANQGSEA. The CDR3 contains 12 residues. Trimming left V 4 bases short and J 2 bases short, with 8 bases between. In DNA, the CDR3 is TGCAGCGTTGGTGCAGGTCAAGAGACCCAGTACTTC. This translates into CSVGAGQETQYF.

The J gene is TRBJ1-5, the V gene TRBV7-2; 9 nucleotides line up with TRBD1. CDR1 and CDR2 (germline): SGHTA, FQGNSA. With V trimmed by 3 bases and J by 4 bases, 7 bases remained unmatched. This CDR3 has 16 residues. In DNA, the CDR3 is TGTGCCAGCAGCTTCGCAACCGGGACAGGGAATCAGCCCCAGCATTTT. This encodes CASSFATGTGNQPQHF.

V gene TRBV5-4 combines with J gene TRBJ2-3; 12 nucleotides align to TRBD2. Germline V CDR1 and CDR2: SGHNT, YYREEE (reference sequence). The CDR3 loop spans 17 amino acids. V lost 0 bases, J lost 4 bases, and 6 bases stayed unmatched. The CDR3 nucleotides are TGTGCCAGCAGCTTGGGACTAGCGGGAGTTGTTGCAGATACGCAGTATTTT. Protein: CASSLGLAGVVADTQYF.

The rearrangement joins TRBV5-4 to TRBJ2-7; 11 bases are a match to TRBD2. Germline V gene lookup returns CDR1 SGHNT and CDR2 YYREEE (reference sequence). Trimming cost V 4 bases and J 2 bases; bases outside gene matches: 2. The CDR3 covers 14 residues. The CDR3 DNA reads TGTGCCAGCAGCGTAGCGGGAGGGGCCTACGAGCAGTACTTC. Its translation: CASSVAGGAYEQYF.

The V gene is TRBV12-5, the J gene TRBJ2-1, with 8 bases lining up with TRBD2. J gave up 4 bases and V 5 bases, and 4 bases lay outside the gene matches. CDR1 LGHNT and CDR2 FRNRAP come from the germline V gene. The CDR3 has 14 amino acids. The CDR3 nucleotides are TGTGCTAGTGGTCCGGGACTAGGGTACAATGAGCAGTTCTTC. It yields the protein CASGPGLGYNEQFF.

The chain links TRBV6-1 to TRBJ1-5; D possibly corresponds to TRBD1 (5 bases). In germline, CDR1 is MNHNS, CDR2 SASEGT. Trimming took 6 bases from V and 1 from J, leaving 13 bases between them. This CDR3 has 15 residues. CDR3 residues: CASRNGTISNQPQHF. Here the CDR3 DNA reads TGTGCCAGCAGGAATGGGACTATCAGCAATCAGCCCCAGCATTTT.

This chain connects TRBV27 to TRBJ1-1; no firm D call. V shed 4 bases and J shed 1 base, with 7 bases lying between them. Per the germline V gene, CDR1 is MNHEY and CDR2 is SMNVEV (reference sequence). This CDR3 spans 13 amino acids. DNA for the CDR3: TGTGCCAGCAGTTGGTCAGGGAACACTGAAGCTTTCTTT. Protein sequence: CASSWSGNTEAFF.

The CDR3 bases are TGCGCCAGCAGCTTGGCGACCGGAGGCCCCTATGGCTACACCTTC. It is translated as CASSLATGGPYGYTF. This sequence joins TRBV5-1 and TRBJ1-2; no clear D. The CDR3 is 15 amino acids. The V gene lost 0 bases and the J gene lost 4 bases, with 13 bases spanning the gap. The V gene's germline CDR1 is SGHRS and CDR2 YFSETQ.

In its sample, this clone was seen once. This chain connects TRBV11-2 to TRBJ2-1; 8 bases fit TRBD1. V shed 2 bases and J 4 bases; nucleotides not matched to a gene: 10. This CDR3 has 17 amino acids. Germline CDR1 and CDR2: SGHAT and FQNNGV. The CDR3 coding sequence is TGTGCCAGCAGCTTATTGGGGGTCACAGGGGGATACAATGAGCAGTTCTTC. Translated: CASSLLGVTGGYNEQFF.

This chain links TRBV21-1 with TRBJ2-7; the table gives TRBD1 as D, unverified against the DNA. TRBV21-1 is marked as a pseudogene. This CDR3 region has 15 residues. This CDR3 is CASSIPGTACYEQYF. The CDR3 DNA sequence: TGTGCCAGCAGCATTCCCGGGACAGCATGCTACGAGCAGTACTTC.

V usage is TRBV4-1 and J usage is TRBJ2-2, with D maybe TRBD1 (5 bases). Per germline, CDR1 MGHRA and CDR2 YSYEKL. Trimming left V 1 base short and J 7 bases short, with 10 bases between. CDR3 length equals 14 residues. The CDR3 bases are TGCGCCAGCAGCCAAGGGGATAGGGGCGGGGAGCTGTTTTTT. It translates to CASSQGDRGGELFF.

The rearrangement uses TRBV2 and TRBJ2-1; 12 bases are shared with TRBD2. The germline V gene has CDR1 SNHLY and CDR2 FYNNEI. The CDR3 is 17 amino acids. Trimming removed 7 bases from V and 3 bases from J; junction bases left unmatched: 10. In DNA, the CDR3 is TGTGCCAGCATTGGTCTAGCGGGAGGGCTGTACTACAATGAGCAGTTCTTC. This codes for CASIGLAGGLYYNEQFF.

The sample holds one count of this clone. The chain combines TRBV5-6 with TRBJ2-2; 7 nucleotides match TRBD2. From germline, CDR1 is SGHDT and CDR2 YYEEEE. Unmatched junction bases numbered 10, after V lost 4 bases and J lost 4 bases. The CDR3 runs 16 residues. The CDR3 protein is CASSAIAGGSTGELFF. CDR3 DNA sequence: TGTGCCAGCAGCGCAATAGCGGGCGGCAGCACCGGGGAGCTGTTTTTT.

Concerning this clone itself: This specimen includes other DNA sequences encoding the same CDR3. The chain uses TRBV19 and TRBJ2-7; 7 bases line up with TRBD1. The V gene's germline CDR1 is LNHDA and CDR2 SQIVND (reference sequence). V was pared by 0 bases and J by 0 bases, with 2 bases of the junction left unmatched. The CDR3 has 15 residues. The CDR3 here is CASSIEGQSSYEQYF. In DNA, the CDR3 is TGTGCCAGTAGTATAGAGGGACAGTCCTCCTACGAGCAGTACTTC.

This clone was counted between two and nine times. This chain uses TRBV1 with TRBJ2-1; the D segment call TRBD2 is taken from the table without a DNA check. TRBV1 is a pseudogene. The CDR3 runs 18 residues. CDR3: CTSSQDPRLAGAYNEQFF. DNA for the CDR3: TGCACCAGCAGCCAAGACCCACGCCTAGCGGGAGCATATAATGAGCAGTTCTTC.

The chain employs TRBV4-1 and TRBJ2-7; TRBD1 is a possible D gene (5 bases). CDR1 MGHRA and CDR2 YSYEKL come from the germline V gene. Between the trimmed V and J ends, which lost 1 base and 3 bases, there was a span of 7 bases. This CDR3 comprises 13 residues. In DNA, the CDR3 is TGCGCCAGCAGCCAAGGACAGAACTACGAGCAGTACTTC. Amino acid sequence: CASSQGQNYEQYF.

This chain's CDR3 is CASSWGQVAYEQYF. Here the CDR3 DNA reads TGCGCCAGCAGCTGGGGACAGGTGGCCTACGAGCAGTACTTC. The chain links TRBV5-1 to TRBJ2-7; the match to TRBD1 covers 8 bases. The CDR3 runs 14 residues. Germline lookup yields CDR1 SGHRS and CDR2 YFSETQ. J was trimmed by 2 bases and V by 3 bases; bases with no gene match: 4.

The V call is TRBV9, the J call TRBJ2-7, with a possible D match to TRBD1 (6 bases). Trimming removed 0 bases from V and 4 bases from J, with 11 bases in between. CDR3 length: 14 residues. The V gene's germline CDR1 is SGDLS and CDR2 YYNGEE. The CDR3 sequence is CASSVGYRAYEQYF. CDR3 DNA: TGTGCCAGCAGCGTAGGTTACAGGGCTTACGAGCAGTACTTC.

The chain joins TRBV25-1 to TRBJ2-5; 8 positions match TRBD1. This CDR3 contains 17 residues. The V gene's germline CDR1 is MGHDK and CDR2 SYGVNS. Losses at the gene ends were 5 bases for V and 2 bases for J; bases not matched to a gene: 13. The CDR3 DNA follows: TGTGCCAGCAGTCCTCCTAAGGACAGGGAGGTACAAGAGACCCAGTACTTC. It specifies CASSPPKDREVQETQYF.

The chain joins TRBV9 to TRBJ2-5; D unresolved. Deletions cut 4 bases from V and 5 bases from J, with 18 bases between. CDR1 SGDLS and CDR2 YYNGEE come from the germline V gene. The CDR3 runs to 15 residues. The CDR3 DNA follows: TGTGCCAGCAGCCTTAGCCCCAACGGCCCGGAGACCCAGTACTTC. The encoded protein is CASSLSPNGPETQYF.

The chain carries TRBV5-1 and TRBJ2-2; no definite D call. Germline loops: CDR1 SGHRS, CDR2 YFSETQ. V was clipped by 6 bases and J by 3 bases, with 12 bases between them. There are 14 residues in the CDR3. CDR3 nucleotide sequence: TGCGCCAGCATGAGGATGACCGACACCGGGGAGCTGTTTTTT. Translation: CASMRMTDTGELFF.

The chain couples TRBV15 to TRBJ1-2; D gene ambiguous. Between the trimmed V and J ends, which lost 0 bases and 8 bases, there was a span of 16 bases. The CDR3 runs to 15 residues. Looked up from germline, CDR1 is LNHNV and CDR2 is YYDKDF (reference sequence). CDR3 nucleotides: TGTGCCACCAGCAGAGAGGGTGGAGCGCCTAGAGGCTACACCTTC. Amino acid sequence: CATSREGGAPRGYTF.

The CDR3 region has the DNA TGTGCCAGCAGGGTTCTAGCAGAACCCTACGAGCAGTACTTC. Translated, it gives CASRVLAEPYEQYF. This rearrangement joins TRBV6-4 to TRBJ2-7, with a weak D call TRBD2 (5 bases). The CDR3 consists of 14 residues. Germline V gives CDR1 MRHNA, CDR2 SNTAGT. V was pared by 6 bases and J by 2 bases, with 14 bases between.

In this sample, this clone turned up once. This chain joins TRBV19 and TRBJ2-5; D unresolved. Trimming cost V 5 bases and J 3 bases, with 13 bases left between them. The CDR3 covers 14 residues. The germline V gene has CDR1 LNHDA and CDR2 SQIVND (reference sequence). CDR3 region: CASSFGGLEETQYF. In DNA form, the CDR3 reads TGTGCCAGTAGTTTCGGCGGCCTCGAAGAGACCCAGTACTTC.